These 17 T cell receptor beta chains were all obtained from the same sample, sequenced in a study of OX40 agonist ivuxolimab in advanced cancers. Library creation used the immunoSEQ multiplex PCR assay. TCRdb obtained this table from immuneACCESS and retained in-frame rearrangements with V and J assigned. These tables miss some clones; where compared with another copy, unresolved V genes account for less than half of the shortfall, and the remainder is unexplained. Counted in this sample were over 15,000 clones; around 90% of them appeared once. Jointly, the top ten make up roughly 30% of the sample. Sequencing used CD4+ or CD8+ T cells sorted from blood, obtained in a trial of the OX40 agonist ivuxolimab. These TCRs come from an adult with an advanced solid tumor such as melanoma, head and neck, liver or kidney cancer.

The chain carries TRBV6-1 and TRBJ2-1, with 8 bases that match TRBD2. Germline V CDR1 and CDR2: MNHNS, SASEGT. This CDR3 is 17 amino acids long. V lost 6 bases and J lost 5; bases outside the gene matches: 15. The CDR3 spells CASSEIYVLAGDNEQFF. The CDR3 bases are TGTGCCAGCAGCGAAATTTACGTCCTAGCGGGTGACAATGAGCAGTTCTTC.

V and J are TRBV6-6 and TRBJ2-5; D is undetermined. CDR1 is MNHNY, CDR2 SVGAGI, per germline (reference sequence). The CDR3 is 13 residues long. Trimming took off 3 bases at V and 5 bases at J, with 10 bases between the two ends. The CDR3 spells CASSYLGFETQYF. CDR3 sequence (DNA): TGTGCCAGCAGTTATTTGGGGTTCGAGACCCAGTACTTC.

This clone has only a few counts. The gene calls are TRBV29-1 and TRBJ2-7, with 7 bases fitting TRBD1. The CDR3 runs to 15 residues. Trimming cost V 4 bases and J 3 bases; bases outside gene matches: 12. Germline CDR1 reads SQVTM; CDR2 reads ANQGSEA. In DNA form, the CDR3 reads TGCAGCGTTGGGGCAGGGGGTTACGATTTCTACGAGCAGTACTTC. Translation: CSVGAGGYDFYEQYF.

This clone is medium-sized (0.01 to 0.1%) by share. This chain's CDR3 is CASSEGPFVGGTNEKLFF. In DNA, the CDR3 is TGTGCCAGCAGTGAAGGTCCCTTCGTGGGGGGAACTAATGAAAAACTGTTTTTT. This sequence joins TRBV6-1 and TRBJ1-4; TRBD1 is a possible D gene (5 bases). Germline V gene data show CDR1 as MNHNS and CDR2 as SASEGT. The V end was cut by 1 base, the J end by 1 base, with 16 bases between. The CDR3 extends over 18 amino acids.

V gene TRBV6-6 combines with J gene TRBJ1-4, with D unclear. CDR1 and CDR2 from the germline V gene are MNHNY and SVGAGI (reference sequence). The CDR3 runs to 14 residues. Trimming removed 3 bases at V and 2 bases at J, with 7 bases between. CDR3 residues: CASSYQRTNEKLFF. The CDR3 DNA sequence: TGTGCCAGCAGTTATCAACGGACTAATGAAAAACTGTTTTTT.

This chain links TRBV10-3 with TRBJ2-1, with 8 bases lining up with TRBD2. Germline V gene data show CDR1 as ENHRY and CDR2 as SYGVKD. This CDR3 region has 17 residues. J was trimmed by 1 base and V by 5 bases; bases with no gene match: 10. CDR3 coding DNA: TGTGCCATCAGTTCTGAAAAGGCGGGAGGATCCTACAATGAGCAGTTCTTC. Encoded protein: CAISSEKAGGSYNEQFF.

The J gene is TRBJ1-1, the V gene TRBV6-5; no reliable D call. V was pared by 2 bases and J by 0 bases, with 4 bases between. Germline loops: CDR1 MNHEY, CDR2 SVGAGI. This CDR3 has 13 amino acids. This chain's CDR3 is CASSYDMNTEAFF. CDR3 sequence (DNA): TGTGCCAGCAGTTACGACATGAACACTGAAGCTTTCTTT.

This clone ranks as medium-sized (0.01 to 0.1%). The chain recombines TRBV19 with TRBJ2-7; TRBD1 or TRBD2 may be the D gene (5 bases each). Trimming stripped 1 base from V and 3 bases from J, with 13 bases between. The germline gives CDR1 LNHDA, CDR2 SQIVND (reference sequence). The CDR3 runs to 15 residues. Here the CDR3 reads CASSIGGGPFYEQYF. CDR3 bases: TGTGCCAGTAGTATAGGTGGGGGACCGTTCTACGAGCAGTACTTC.

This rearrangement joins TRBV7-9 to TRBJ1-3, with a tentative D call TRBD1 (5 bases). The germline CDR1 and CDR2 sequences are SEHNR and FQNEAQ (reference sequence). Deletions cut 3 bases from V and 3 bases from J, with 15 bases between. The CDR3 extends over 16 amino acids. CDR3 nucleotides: TGTGCCAGCAGCTTCTCCGGACAAGTTCTTGGAAACACCATATATTTT. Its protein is CASSFSGQVLGNTIYF.

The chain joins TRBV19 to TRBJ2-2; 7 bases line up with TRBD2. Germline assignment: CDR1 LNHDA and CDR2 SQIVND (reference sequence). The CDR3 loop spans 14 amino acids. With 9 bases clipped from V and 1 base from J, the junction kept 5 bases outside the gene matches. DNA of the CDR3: TGTGCCAGCGCAGCGGGGAGGAACACCGGGGAGCTGTTTTTT. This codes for CASAAGRNTGELFF.

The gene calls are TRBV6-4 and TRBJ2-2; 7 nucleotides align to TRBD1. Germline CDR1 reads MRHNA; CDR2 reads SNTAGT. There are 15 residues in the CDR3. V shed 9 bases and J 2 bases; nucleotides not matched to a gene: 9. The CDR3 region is CASRPGTVNTGELFF. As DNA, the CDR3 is TGTGCCAGTCGTCCCGGGACAGTCAACACCGGGGAGCTGTTTTTT.

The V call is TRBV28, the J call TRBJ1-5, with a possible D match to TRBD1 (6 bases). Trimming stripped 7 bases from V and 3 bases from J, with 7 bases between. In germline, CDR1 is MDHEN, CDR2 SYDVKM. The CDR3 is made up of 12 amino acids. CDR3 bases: TGTGCCAGCAACAGGGTCAATCAGCCCCAGCATTTT. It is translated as CASNRVNQPQHF.

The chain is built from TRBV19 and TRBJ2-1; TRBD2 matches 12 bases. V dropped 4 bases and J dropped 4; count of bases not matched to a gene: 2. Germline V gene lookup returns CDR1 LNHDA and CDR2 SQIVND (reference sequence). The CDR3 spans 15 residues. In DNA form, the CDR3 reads TGTGCCAGTAGTAACGGACTAGCGGGATACAATGAGCAGTTCTTC. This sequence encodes CASSNGLAGYNEQFF.

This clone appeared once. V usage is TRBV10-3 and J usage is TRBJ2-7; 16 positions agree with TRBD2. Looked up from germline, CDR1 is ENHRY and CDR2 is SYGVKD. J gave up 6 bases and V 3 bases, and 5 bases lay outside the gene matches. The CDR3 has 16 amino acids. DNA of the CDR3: TGTGCCATCAGTGACGGGACTAGCGGGAGGGCCTTCGAGCAGTACTTC. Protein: CAISDGTSGRAFEQYF.

The CDR3 protein is CASILRGSSYEQYF. As DNA, the CDR3 is TGTGCCAGCATCCTGAGGGGGAGCTCCTACGAGCAGTACTTC. The rearrangement uses TRBV2 and TRBJ2-7; the D gene is possibly TRBD1 (6 bases). Germline CDR1 reads SNHLY; CDR2 reads FYNNEI. CDR3 length: 14 residues. The V gene lost 7 bases and the J gene lost 0 bases, with 13 bases spanning the gap.

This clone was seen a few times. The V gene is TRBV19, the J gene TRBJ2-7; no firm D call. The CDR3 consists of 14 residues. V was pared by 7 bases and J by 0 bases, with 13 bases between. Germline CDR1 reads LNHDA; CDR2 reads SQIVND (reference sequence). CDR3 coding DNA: TGTGCCAGTAAACGTGAGACTTTCTCCTACGAGCAGTACTTC. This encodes CASKRETFSYEQYF.

CDR3 region: CASSMRDRSDSNQPQHF. The DNA for the CDR3 is TGTGCCAGTAGTATGCGGGACAGGAGTGATAGCAATCAGCCCCAGCATTTT. This chain connects TRBV19 to TRBJ1-5; 8 nucleotides line up with TRBD1. V trimming: 3 bases; J trimming: 0 bases; junction bases outside the gene matches: 7. The CDR3 runs to 17 residues. Germline V gene lookup returns CDR1 LNHDA and CDR2 SQIVND (reference sequence).